Below are 10 T cell receptor beta chains sequenced from a single sample in a study of control samples from healthy donors and cancer patients. Generated by immunoSEQ multiplex PCR, the TCRdb table keeps only in-frame clones and is missing some. The table shows about 96,000 clones, with just over 90% occurring only once. Sequenced material: blood. These receptors originate from a man aged 18 to 35 in good health.

The J gene is TRBJ2-7, the V gene TRBV27; 10 nucleotides align to TRBD2. Trimming took 2 bases from V and 2 from J; bases not matched to a gene: 15. CDR1 and CDR2 from the germline V gene are MNHEY and SMNVEV (reference sequence). This CDR3 region has 19 residues. This CDR3 reads CASSLGASGSIGRAYEQYF. In nucleotides, the CDR3 is TGTGCCAGCAGTTTAGGGGCTAGCGGGAGTATCGGACGAGCCTACGAGCAGTACTTC.

V and J are TRBV11-3 and TRBJ2-5, with 7 positions matching TRBD1. The CDR3 length is 13 residues. V gave up 5 bases and J gave up 3 bases; unmatched junction bases: 3. Germline CDR1 SGHNT, CDR2 YENEEA. For the CDR3, the DNA is TGTGCCAGCAGCGCCGGGACAGAAGAGACCCAGTACTTC. It yields the protein CASSAGTEETQYF.

This sequence joins TRBV30 and TRBJ1-3; no reliable D call. The V end lost 2 bases, the J end lost 4 bases, and 15 bases lay between the germline ends. Per the germline V gene, CDR1 is GTSNPN and CDR2 is SVGIG (reference sequence). CDR3 length: 15 residues. CDR3 in DNA: TGTGCCTGGAGTACCGGGAGTACGGGGGGAAACACCATATATTTT. As protein: CAWSTGSTGGNTIYF.

The chain has TRBV25-1 and TRBJ2-7; D not certain. The CDR3 contains 12 residues. Per the germline V gene, CDR1 is MGHDK and CDR2 is SYGVNS. The V end lost 0 bases, the J end lost 5 bases, and 5 bases lay between the germline ends. As DNA, the CDR3 is TGTGCCAGCAGTGAATATATGAACGAGCAGTACTTC. Its protein product is CASSEYMNEQYF.

The chain carries TRBV18 and TRBJ1-1; 8 nucleotides match TRBD1. CDR3 length: 15 amino acids. V shed 3 bases, J shed 1 base, and the junction held 4 bases outside the gene matches. Germline loops: CDR1 KGHSH, CDR2 LQKENI. The CDR3 DNA follows: TGTGCCAGCTCACCTACAGGGGGTCCGAACACTGAAGCTTTCTTT. It translates to CASSPTGGPNTEAFF.

This chain connects TRBV5-1 to TRBJ2-7; D perhaps matches TRBD2 (6 bases). V shed 3 bases and J shed 4 bases, with 17 bases lying between them. The CDR3 runs 15 residues. Germline V gene sequence: CDR1 SGHRS, CDR2 YFSETQ. In nucleotides, the CDR3 is TGCGCCAGCAGCTCCCCGGGGAGGTCGGTATACGAGCAGTACTTC. Translated: CASSSPGRSVYEQYF.

The V call is TRBV18, the J call TRBJ2-7; no firm D call. The CDR3 covers 13 residues. The germline V and J ends were trimmed by 3 bases and 2 bases, with 8 bases remaining between them. Per germline, CDR1 KGHSH and CDR2 LQKENI. The CDR3 here is CASSPYAPYEQYF. As DNA, the CDR3 is TGTGCCAGCTCACCTTACGCCCCCTACGAGCAGTACTTC.

CDR3 sequence: CASSPGDATPYTFF. The CDR3 DNA follows: TGTGCCAGCAGCCCCGGGGACGCAACACCCTATACTTTCTTT. V is TRBV11-1 and J is TRBJ1-1, with D maybe TRBD1 (5 bases). This CDR3 has 14 residues. V lost 5 bases and J lost 12, with 22 bases in between. Germline V gives CDR1 SGHAT, CDR2 FQDESV (reference sequence).

This chain joins TRBV7-8 and TRBJ2-7; TRBD2 matches 11 bases. Germline CDR1 is SGHVS and CDR2 is FQNEAQ. Trimming removed 3 bases from V and 0 bases from J; junction bases left unmatched: 7. The CDR3 has 17 amino acids. The CDR3 sequence is CASSFRLGLADSYEQYF. The CDR3 nucleotides read TGTGCCAGCAGCTTCCGACTGGGACTAGCGGACTCCTACGAGCAGTACTTC.

This clone appeared a single time. J is TRBJ1-1 and V is TRBV14; unclear D gene. The germline V gene encodes CDR1 SGHDN and CDR2 FVKESK. Trimming shortened V by 1 base and J by 4 bases, and 7 bases separated the two germline ends. The CDR3 length is 13 residues. The CDR3 region has the DNA TGTGCCAGCAGCCAAGCCAGCACCACTGAAGCTTTCTTT. Residues: CASSQASTTEAFF.